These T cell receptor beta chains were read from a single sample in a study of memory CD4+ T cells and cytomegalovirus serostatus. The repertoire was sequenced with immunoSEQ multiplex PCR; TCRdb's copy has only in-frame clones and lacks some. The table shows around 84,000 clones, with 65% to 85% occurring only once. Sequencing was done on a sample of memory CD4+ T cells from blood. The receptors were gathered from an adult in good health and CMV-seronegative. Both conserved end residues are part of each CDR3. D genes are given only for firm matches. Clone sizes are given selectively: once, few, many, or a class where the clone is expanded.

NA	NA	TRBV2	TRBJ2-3	TGTGCCAGCAGTGGACAATGGGTGGAGATCGATACGCAGTATTTT	CASSGQWVEIDTQYF
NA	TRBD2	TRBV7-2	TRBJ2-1	TGTGCCAGCAGCCATAGCGGGGAGGGGAATGAGCAGTTCTTC	CASSHSGEGNEQFF
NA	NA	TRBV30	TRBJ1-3	TGTGCCTGGAGTGTACGAAACACCATATATTTT	CAWSVRNTIYF
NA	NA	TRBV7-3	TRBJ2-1	TGTGCCAGCAGCCCCTCCCCCGCCCACAGGGGGGGGCGCAATGAGCAGTTCTTC	CASSPSPAHRGGRNEQFF
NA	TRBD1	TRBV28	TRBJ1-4	TGTGCCAGCAGTGTACCGGGACAGGTGGGGGAAAAACTGTTTTTT	CASSVPGQVGEKLFF
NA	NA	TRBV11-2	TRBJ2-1	TGTGCCAGCAGCTTACGGGGGGCACCCTACAATGAGCAGTTCTTC	CASSLRGAPYNEQFF
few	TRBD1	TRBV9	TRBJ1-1	TGTGCCAGCAGCATCCGGGACAGGGGGGCTGAAGCTTTCTTT	CASSIRDRGAEAFF
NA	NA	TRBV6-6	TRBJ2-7	TGTGCCAGCAGTTACGAGGGCTACGAGCAGTACTTC	CASSYEGYEQYF
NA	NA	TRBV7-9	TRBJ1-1	TGTGCCAGCAGCTTAGTGGGTTGGAGAGGCTTGAACACTGAAGCTTTCTTT	CASSLVGWRGLNTEAFF
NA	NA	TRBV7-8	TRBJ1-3	TGTGCCAGCAGCCCTCGACCCAGATCCTCCTCTGGAAACACCATATATTTT	CASSPRPRSSSGNTIYF
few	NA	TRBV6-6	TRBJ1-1	TGTGCCAGCAGTTTATTCCGGGACGCTGAAGCTTTCTTT	CASSLFRDAEAFF
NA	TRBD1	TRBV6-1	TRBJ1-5	TGTGCCAGCAGGCAGGGACAGCCTCTAAGTCCCCAGCATTTT	CASRQGQPLSPQHF
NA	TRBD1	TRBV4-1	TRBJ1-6	TGCGCCAGCAGCCAAGATTTCCGACAGGGCTCATATAATTCACCCCTCCACTTT	CASSQDFRQGSYNSPLHF
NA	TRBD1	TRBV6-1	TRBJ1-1	TGTGCCAGCATAAGCACCGGACAGGGCTTACCTGAAGCTTTCTTT	CASISTGQGLPEAFF
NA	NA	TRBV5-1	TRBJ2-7	TGCGCCAGCGGAGACCTTGGGGGTGCCGAGCAGTACTTC	CASGDLGGAEQYF
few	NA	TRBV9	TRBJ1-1	TGTGCCAGCAGCGACAGGGTAGGTGGCACTGAAGCTTTCTTT	CASSDRVGGTEAFF
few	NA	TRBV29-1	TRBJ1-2	TGCAGCGTCGACAGTTACGGCCACACCTTC	CSVDSYGHTF
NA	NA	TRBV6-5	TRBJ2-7	TGTGCCAGCAGACACACCCGGCGGGGTAACTACGAGCAGTACTTC	CASRHTRRGNYEQYF
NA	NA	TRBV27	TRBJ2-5	TGTGCCAGCAGTTTTGTTCGTCAAGAGACCCAGTACTTC	CASSFVRQETQYF
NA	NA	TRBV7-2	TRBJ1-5	TGTGCCAGCAAGAAGGATAGCAATCAGCCCCAGCATTTT	CASKKDSNQPQHF
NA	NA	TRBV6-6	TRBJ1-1	TGTGCCAGCAGACGAGAACAGGGTAATTCTTTCTTT	CASRREQGNSFF
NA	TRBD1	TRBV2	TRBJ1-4	TGTGCCAGCAAAGGGACAGTTAATAATGAAAAACTGTTTTTT	CASKGTVNNEKLFF
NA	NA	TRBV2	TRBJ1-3	TGTGCCAGCAGGGGCGACATAAGAAACACCATATATTTT	CASRGDIRNTIYF
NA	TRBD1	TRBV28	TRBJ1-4	TGTGCCAGCGGCCGGGACAGGGGGCTGGTTGAAAAACTGTTTTTT	CASGRDRGLVEKLFF
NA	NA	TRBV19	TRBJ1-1	TGTGCCAGTAGTATATACGGGGTATGGACTGAAGCTTTCTTT	CASSIYGVWTEAFF
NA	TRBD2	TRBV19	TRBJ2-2	TGTGCCAGTAGTATGGGAAGCGGGGTAGGCGGGGAGCTGTTTTTT	CASSMGSGVGGELFF
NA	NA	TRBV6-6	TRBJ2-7	TGTGCCAGCAGTCCCAGGGCTTTGACGATCAACGAGCAGTACTTC	CASSPRALTINEQYF
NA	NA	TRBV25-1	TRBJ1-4	TGTGCCAGCAGTGCGTTAAATGAAAAACTGTTTTTT	CASSALNEKLFF
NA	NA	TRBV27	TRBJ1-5	TGTGCCAGCAGTTTATACACCGGGAAGATGAATCAGCCCCAGCATTTT	CASSLYTGKMNQPQHF
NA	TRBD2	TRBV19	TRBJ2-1	TGTGCCAGTAGTGAACACGCGGGGGGAAACAATGAGCAGTTCTTC	CASSEHAGGNNEQFF
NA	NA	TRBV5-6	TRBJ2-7	TGTGCCAGCAGCACCCGCCTACCCCTTCCATACGAGCAGTACTTC	CASSTRLPLPYEQYF
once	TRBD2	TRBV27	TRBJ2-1	TGTGCCAGCAGTTCCCGGGGGACTAGCGGGGGGGTAGGGAATGAGCAGTTCTTC	CASSSRGTSGGVGNEQFF
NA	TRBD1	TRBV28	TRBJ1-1	TGTGCCAGCAGTTCATCCGGGACAGGCGTTAGGGAAGCTTTCTTT	CASSSSGTGVREAFF
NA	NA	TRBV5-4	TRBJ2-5	TGTGCCAGCAGCTTCCCCCAGGGAGTGGAGACCCAGTACTTC	CASSFPQGVETQYF
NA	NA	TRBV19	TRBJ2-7	TGTGCCAGTAGTCGGAGGACTGCTGGGTCCTACGAGCAGTACTTC	CASSRRTAGSYEQYF
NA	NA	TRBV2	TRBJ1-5	TGTGCCAGCAGTGAACAAACGGGAAATCAGCCCCAGCATTTT	CASSEQTGNQPQHF
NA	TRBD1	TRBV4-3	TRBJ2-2	TGCGCCAGCAGGACAGGGGCCTGGGGCACCGGGGAGCTGTTTTTT	CASRTGAWGTGELFF
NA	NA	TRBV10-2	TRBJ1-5	TGCGCCAGCAGTGAATGGGGTCAGCCCCAGCATTTT	CASSEWGQPQHF
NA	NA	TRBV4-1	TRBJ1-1	TGCGCCAGCAGCCGGGGGGGTGTTATCCGAGAGAACACTGAAGCTTTCTTT	CASSRGGVIRENTEAFF
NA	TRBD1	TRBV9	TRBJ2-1	TGTGCCAGCAGCCTAAGTTCGCGGGGACAGGGACCGTTCTTC	CASSLSSRGQGPFF
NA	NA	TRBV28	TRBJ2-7	TGTGCCAGCAGTTCTGGGACCTCTGGGAACTACGAGCAGTACTTC	CASSSGTSGNYEQYF
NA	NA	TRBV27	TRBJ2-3	TGTGCCAGCAGTTCAGTAGGGGGGCGTCATACGCAGTATTTT	CASSSVGGRHTQYF
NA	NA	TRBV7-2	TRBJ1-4	TGTGCCAGCAGCTCCCTCGGGACACACGGGGAAAAACTGTTTTTT	CASSSLGTHGEKLFF
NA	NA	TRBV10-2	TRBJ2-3	TGCGCCAGCAGTGACGTTACAGATACGCAGTATTTT	CASSDVTDTQYF
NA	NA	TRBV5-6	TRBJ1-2	TGTGCCAGCAGCTCCCCCGGGATCTATGGCTACACCTTC	CASSSPGIYGYTF
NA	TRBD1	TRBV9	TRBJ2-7	TGTGCCAGCAGCGCCGGGACAGACTCCTACGAGCAGTACTTC	CASSAGTDSYEQYF
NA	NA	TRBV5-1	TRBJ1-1	TGCGCCAGCAGCTTGTCGGGCAGGGTCGCTGAAGCTTTCTTT	CASSLSGRVAEAFF
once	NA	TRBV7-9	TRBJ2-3	TGTGCCAGCAGCTTAGGGGCAGTCACAGATACGCAGTATTTT	CASSLGAVTDTQYF
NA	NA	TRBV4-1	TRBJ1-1	TGCGCCAGCAGCGGCCCAGCAAAGAACACTGAAGCTTTCTTT	CASSGPAKNTEAFF
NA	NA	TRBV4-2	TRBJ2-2	TGTGCCAGCAGCCAAGAACGTAAAGGGTCCGGGGAGCTGTTTTTT	CASSQERKGSGELFF
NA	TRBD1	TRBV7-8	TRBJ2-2	TGTGCCAGCAACTTACAGGGGTACACCGGGGAGCTGTTTTTT	CASNLQGYTGELFF
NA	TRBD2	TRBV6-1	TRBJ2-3	TGTGCCAGCAGGACTAGCGGTCGTTTTGATACGCAGTATTTT	CASRTSGRFDTQYF
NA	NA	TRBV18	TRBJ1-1	TGTGCCAGCTCACCCTGGAACACTGAAGCTTTCTTT	CASSPWNTEAFF
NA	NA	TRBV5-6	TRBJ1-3	TGTGCCAGCAGCCCCACGTTGAGCTCTGGAAACACCATATATTTT	CASSPTLSSGNTIYF
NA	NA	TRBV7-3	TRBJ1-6	TGTGCCAGCAGCCGAGACGGCTTCTATAATTCACCCCTCCACTTT	CASSRDGFYNSPLHF
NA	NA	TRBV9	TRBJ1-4	TGTGCCAGCAGCGAGCAGACAGGTACCGGTGAAAAACTGTTTTTT	CASSEQTGTGEKLFF
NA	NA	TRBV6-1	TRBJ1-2	TGTGCCAGCGTAGACAGGTTGAACTATGGCTACACCTTC	CASVDRLNYGYTF
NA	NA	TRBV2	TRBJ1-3	TGTGCCAGCAGTGAAAGAGGGACTGGAAACACCATATATTTT	CASSERGTGNTIYF
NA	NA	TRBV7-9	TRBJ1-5	TGTGCCAGCAGCTTGGGGCAGGGCGGTCAGCCCCAGCATTTT	CASSLGQGGQPQHF